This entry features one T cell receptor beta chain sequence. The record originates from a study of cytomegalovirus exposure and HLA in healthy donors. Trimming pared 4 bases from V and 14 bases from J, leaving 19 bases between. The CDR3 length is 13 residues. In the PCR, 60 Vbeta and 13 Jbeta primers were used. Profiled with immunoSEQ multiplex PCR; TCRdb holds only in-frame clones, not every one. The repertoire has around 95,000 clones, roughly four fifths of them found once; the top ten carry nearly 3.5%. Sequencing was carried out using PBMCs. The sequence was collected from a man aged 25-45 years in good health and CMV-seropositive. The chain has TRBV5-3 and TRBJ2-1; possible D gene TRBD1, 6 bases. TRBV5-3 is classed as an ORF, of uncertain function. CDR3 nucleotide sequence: TGTGCCAGAAGCGGACCCCAGGGGCCGTGGGAGTTCTTC. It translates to CARSGPQGPWEFF.